This T cell receptor (beta chain) emerged from a study of human T cells and chemical hapten exposure. Findings and limits, study-wide: The number of TCRs over 1 in 1000 frequency stayed unchanged after DPC.

Total RNA was extracted from unfractionated whole blood. In the authors' workflow: The median was around 100,000 TCRs per sample, ranging roughly 23,224 to 690,600. TCRdb passed the 5' RACE reads through MiXCR, listing each CDR3 protein once. For this entry, the V and J calls and clone size follow TCRdb and not the study's own pipeline. This table holds 150,000 or so distinct CDR3 sequences, about 4% found once. Worth noting for this clonotype: Its matching antigen is unknown.

From germline, CDR1 is SGHAT and CDR2 FQNNGV. The CDR3 sequence is 17 residues long. V shed 5 bases, J shed 0 bases, and the junction held 9 bases outside the gene matches. This clonotype was sampled from a female donor in good health. V is TRBV11-2 and J is TRBJ2-2; TRBD2 matches 7 bases. Here the CDR3 reads CASSPPVGGANTGELFF. DNA of the CDR3: TGTGCCAGCAGCCCCCCAGTGGGGGGGGCGAACACCGGGGAGCTGTTTTTT.